The source of this T cell receptor beta chain is a study of blood T cell repertoires in COVID-19. In its sample, this clone was seen once. CDR1 and CDR2 (germline): MGHRA, YSYEKL. CDR3 length equals 17 residues. Trimming stripped 0 bases from V and 4 bases from J, with 18 bases between. Sequenced by immunoSEQ multiplex PCR; TCRdb stores in-frame clones only, minus some. The table includes tens of thousands of clones, approximately 81% detected once. The genes are TRBV4-1 and TRBJ1-2; D might be TRBD1 (5 bases). The sequenced material came from peripheral blood. This TCR derives from a woman aged 60-75 years with acute or convalescent COVID-19. The DNA of the CDR3 is TGCGCCAGCAGCCAAGATTTATATACGGGGGGGACCTATGGCTACACCTTC. As protein: CASSQDLYTGGTYGYTF.